The sequence of this TCR beta chain was determined in a study of T cell responses to AZD1222 COVID-19 vaccine. Trimming removed 2 bases at V and 4 bases at J, with 15 bases between. From germline, CDR1 is SGHRS and CDR2 YFSETQ. The CDR3 consists of 16 residues. Findings and limits, study-wide: Sampling that yielded the repertoires occurred only after the peak T cell response. Clonal diversity may have been underestimated, and the donors were mostly white British, with more females than males. The study found vaccine-associated CD4 TCRs spanning spike, dominant at 160-218 and 743-854.

As for this clone: The antigen is unknown.

Profiled with immunoSEQ multiplex PCR; TCRdb holds only in-frame clones, not every one. Of about 120,000 clones in the sample, roughly 92% were seen once. This TCR was sampled from an adult who received the AZD1222 COVID-19 vaccine. This chain joins TRBV5-1 and TRBJ1-4; the D gene is possibly TRBD1 (6 bases). Specimen: peripheral blood, collected 28 days after the second AZD1222 dose. CDR3 sequence: CASSLLGQGNNEKLFF. The CDR3 DNA sequence: TGCGCCAGCAGCTTACTTGGGCAGGGGAATAATGAAAAACTGTTTTTT. The whole variable domain, remainder taken from reference TRBV5-1 and TRBJ1-4, is KAGVTQTPRYLIKTRGQQVTLSCSPISGHRSVSWYQQTPGQGLQFLFEYFSETQRNKGNFPGRFSGRQFSNSRSEMNVSTLELGDSALYLCASSLLGQGNNEKLFFGSGTQLSVL.